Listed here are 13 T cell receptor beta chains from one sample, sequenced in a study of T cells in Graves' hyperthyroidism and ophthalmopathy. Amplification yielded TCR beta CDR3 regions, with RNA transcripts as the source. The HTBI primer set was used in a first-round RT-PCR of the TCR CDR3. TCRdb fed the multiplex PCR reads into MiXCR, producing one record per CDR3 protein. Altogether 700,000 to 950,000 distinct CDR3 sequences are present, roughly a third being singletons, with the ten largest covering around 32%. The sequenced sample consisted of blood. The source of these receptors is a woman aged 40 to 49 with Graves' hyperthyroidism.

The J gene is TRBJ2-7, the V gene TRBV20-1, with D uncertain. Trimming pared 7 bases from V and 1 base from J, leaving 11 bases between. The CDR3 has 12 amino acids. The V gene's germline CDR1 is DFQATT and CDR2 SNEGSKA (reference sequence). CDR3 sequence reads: CSDEDGSYEQYF. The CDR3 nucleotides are TGCAGTGACGAGGACGGTTCCTACGAGCAGTACTTC.

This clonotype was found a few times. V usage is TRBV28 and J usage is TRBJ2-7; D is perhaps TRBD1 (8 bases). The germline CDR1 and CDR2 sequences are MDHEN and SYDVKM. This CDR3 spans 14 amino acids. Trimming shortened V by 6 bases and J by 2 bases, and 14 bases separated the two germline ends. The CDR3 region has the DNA TGTGCCAGCAGGGTCACAGGGGGGGCCTACGAGCAGTACTTC. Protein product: CASRVTGGAYEQYF.

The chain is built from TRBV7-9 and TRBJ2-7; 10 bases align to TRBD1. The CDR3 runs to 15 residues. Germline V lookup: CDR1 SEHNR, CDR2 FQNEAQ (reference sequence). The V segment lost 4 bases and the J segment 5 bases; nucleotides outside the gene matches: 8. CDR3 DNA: TGTGCCAGCAGCTCCAGCGAGACAGGGGGCAACGAGCAGTACTTC. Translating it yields CASSSSETGGNEQYF.

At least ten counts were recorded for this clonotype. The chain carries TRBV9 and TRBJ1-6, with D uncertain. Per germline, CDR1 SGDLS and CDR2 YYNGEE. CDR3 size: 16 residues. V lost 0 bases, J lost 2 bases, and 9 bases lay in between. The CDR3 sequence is CASSVDPVPYNSPLHF. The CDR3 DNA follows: TGTGCCAGCAGCGTAGACCCGGTACCCTATAATTCACCCCTCCACTTT.

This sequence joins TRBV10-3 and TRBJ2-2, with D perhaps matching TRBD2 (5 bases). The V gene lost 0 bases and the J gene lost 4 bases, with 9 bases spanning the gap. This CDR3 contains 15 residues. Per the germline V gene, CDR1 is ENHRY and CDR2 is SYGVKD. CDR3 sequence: CAISESGVPTGELFF. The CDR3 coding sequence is TGTGCCATCAGTGAGTCCGGGGTACCCACCGGGGAGCTGTTTTTT.

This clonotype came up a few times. CDR3 bases: TGTGCCAGCAGCCCAGGCGGGTTCACTGAAGCTTTCTTT. This sequence encodes CASSPGGFTEAFF. The chain couples TRBV4-2 to TRBJ1-1; D gene unclear. Between the trimmed V and J ends, which lost 4 bases and 4 bases, there was a span of 10 bases. Germline CDR1 LGHNA, CDR2 YNFKEQ. CDR3 length: 13 residues.

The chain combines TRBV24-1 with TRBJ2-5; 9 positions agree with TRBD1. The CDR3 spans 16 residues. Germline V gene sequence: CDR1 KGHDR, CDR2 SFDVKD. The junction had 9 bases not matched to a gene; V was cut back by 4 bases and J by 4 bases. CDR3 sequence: CATSETGTGKRETQYF. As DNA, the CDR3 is TGTGCCACCAGTGAAACCGGGACAGGGAAGAGAGAGACCCAGTACTTC.

Here the CDR3 reads CAIAGHGYTF. In nucleotides, the CDR3 is TGTGCCATCGCCGGACATGGCTACACCTTC. The gene calls are TRBV10-3 and TRBJ1-2; D is undetermined. Trimming took off 8 bases at V and 6 bases at J, with 7 bases between the two ends. The CDR3 runs to 10 residues. Per germline, CDR1 ENHRY and CDR2 SYGVKD.

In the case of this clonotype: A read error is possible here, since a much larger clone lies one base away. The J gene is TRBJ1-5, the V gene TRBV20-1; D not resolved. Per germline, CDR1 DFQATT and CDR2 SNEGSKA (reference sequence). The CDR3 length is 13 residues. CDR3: CSANSGSNQPKHF. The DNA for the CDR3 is TGCAGTGCTAATAGCGGTAGCAATCAGCCCAAGCATTTT.

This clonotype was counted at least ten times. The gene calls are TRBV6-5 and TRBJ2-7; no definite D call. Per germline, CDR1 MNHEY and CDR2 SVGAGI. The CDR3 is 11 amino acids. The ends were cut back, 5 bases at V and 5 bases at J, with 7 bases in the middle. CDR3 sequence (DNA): TGTGCCAGCAGTCCCCTTCACGAGCAGTACTTC. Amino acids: CASSPLHEQYF.

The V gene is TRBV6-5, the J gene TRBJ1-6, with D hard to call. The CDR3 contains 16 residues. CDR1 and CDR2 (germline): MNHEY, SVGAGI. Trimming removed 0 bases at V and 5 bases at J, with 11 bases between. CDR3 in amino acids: CASSYSGWSDNSPLHF. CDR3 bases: TGTGCCAGCAGTTACTCCGGATGGTCGGATAATTCACCCCTCCACTTT.

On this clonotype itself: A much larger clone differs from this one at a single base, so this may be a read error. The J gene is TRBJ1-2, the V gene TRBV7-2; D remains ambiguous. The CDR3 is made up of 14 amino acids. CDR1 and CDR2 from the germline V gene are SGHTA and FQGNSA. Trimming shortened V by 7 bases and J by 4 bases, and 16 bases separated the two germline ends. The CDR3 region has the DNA TGTGCCAGCAACACTCCCGAGGTCATCTATGGCTACACCTTC. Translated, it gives CASNTPEVIYGYTF.

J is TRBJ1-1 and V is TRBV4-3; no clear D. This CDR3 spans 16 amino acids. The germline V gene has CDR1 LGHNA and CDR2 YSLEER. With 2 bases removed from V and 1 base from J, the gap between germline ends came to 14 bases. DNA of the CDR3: TGCGCCAGCAGCCAATTCCTTAGGTCACCGAACACTGAAGCTTTCTTT. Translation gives CASSQFLRSPNTEAFF.